Shown below are 15 T cell receptor beta chains from a single sample sequenced in a study of T cell repertoires in cytomegalovirus infection. TCRdb ran MiXCR on the reads and lists one entry per CDR3 protein. The sample lists over 250,000 distinct CDR3 sequences, around 20% occurring once. These receptors have no known antigen. Sequenced here: cultured PBMCs, sampled from culture after CMV antigen stimulation. These receptors all stem from a human donor in good health (CMV status not recorded). Some clones in this sample may be carry-over from other donors' samples.

The chain joins TRBV7-8 to TRBJ2-7, with TRBD1 as a possible D gene (6 bases). Per germline, CDR1 SGHVS and CDR2 FQNEAQ. The length of the CDR3 is 16 residues. V lost 0 bases and J lost 0, with 12 bases in between. The chain's CDR3 is CASSLAPGQFSYEQYF. DNA for the CDR3: TGTGCCAGCAGCTTAGCGCCCGGACAGTTCTCCTACGAGCAGTACTTC.

The gene calls are TRBV5-6 and TRBJ1-1; D ambiguous. V lost 2 bases, J lost 0 bases, and 14 bases lay in between. The CDR3 runs 16 residues. CDR1 is SGHDT, CDR2 YYEEEE, per germline. CDR3 amino acids: CASSFAAGFMNTEAFF. CDR3 in DNA: TGTGCCAGCAGCTTTGCGGCAGGCTTCATGAACACTGAAGCTTTCTTT.

This clonotype was counted many times. The V gene is TRBV6-1, the J gene TRBJ2-1; either TRBD1 or TRBD2 may supply D (5 bases each). V lost 1 base to trimming and J lost 2 bases, with 9 bases between them. The germline CDR1 and CDR2 sequences are MNHNS and SASEGT. The CDR3 length is 15 residues. CDR3 in amino acids: CASSEVQGPYNEQFF. The CDR3 DNA reads as TGTGCCAGCAGTGAAGTGCAGGGACCCTACAATGAGCAGTTCTTC.

V usage is TRBV4-3 and J usage is TRBJ2-3, with 13 bases lining up with TRBD2. CDR1 LGHNA and CDR2 YSLEER come from the germline V gene. The J segment lost 5 bases and the V segment lost 2 bases, leaving 7 bases of the junction unmatched. This CDR3 comprises 17 residues. CDR3 in DNA: TGCGCCAGCAGCCAAAGGCCAGGACTAGCGGGAGAAGATACGCAGTATTTT. Its translation: CASSQRPGLAGEDTQYF.

This clonotype has a handful of counts. V gene TRBV4-3 combines with J gene TRBJ2-1, with TRBD1 matching over 9 bases. CDR1 is LGHNA and CDR2 is YSLEER in the germline V gene. After removal of 0 bases from V and 12 bases from J, the junction contained 6 bases not matched to a gene. This CDR3 is built from 14 residues. The CDR3 coding sequence is TGCGCCAGCAGCCAAGAGGGGACAGGGAGAGCGCAGTTCTTC. Encoded protein: CASSQEGTGRAQFF.

The chain links TRBV6-1 to TRBJ2-3, with 8 bases matching TRBD2. The CDR3 spans 14 residues. CDR1 is MNHNS, CDR2 SASEGT, per germline. With 6 bases clipped from V and 6 bases from J, the junction kept 8 bases outside the gene matches. The chain's CDR3 is CASRINSGGDTQYF. The CDR3 DNA reads as TGTGCCAGCAGAATTAATTCGGGGGGGGATACGCAGTATTTT.

This clonotype was seen a few times. The V and J genes are TRBV7-2 and TRBJ1-6; the D is unclear. CDR1 SGHTA and CDR2 FQGNSA come from the germline V gene. V shed 6 bases and J shed 10 bases, with 13 bases lying between them. The CDR3 has 13 amino acids. CDR3: CASSLNPVSPLHF. Here the CDR3 DNA reads TGTGCCAGCAGTTTAAATCCCGTGTCACCCCTCCACTTT. Supplemented by reference TRBV7-2 and TRBJ1-6, the full variable domain reads GAGVSQSPSNKVTEKGKDVELRCDPISGHTALYWYRQSLGQGLEFLIYFQGNSAPDKSGLPSDRFSAERTGGSVSTLTIQRTQQEDSAVYLCASSLNPVSPLHFGNGTRLTVT.

The genes are TRBV6-7 and TRBJ1-5; no reliable D call. TRBV6-7 is an ORF, with its function uncertain. Trimming shortened V by 2 bases and J by 4 bases, and 6 bases separated the two germline ends. The CDR3 consists of 13 residues. As DNA, the CDR3 is TGTGCCAGCAGTTACCCCTTAAATCAGCCCCAGCATTTT. It translates to CASSYPLNQPQHF.

The chain carries TRBV5-6 and TRBJ2-7, with 10 bases identical to TRBD1. V shed 4 bases, J shed 3 bases, and the junction held 10 bases outside the gene matches. There are 16 residues in the CDR3. The germline V gene has CDR1 SGHDT and CDR2 YYEEEE. CDR3 sequence reads: CASSQPRQGADYEQYV. Here the CDR3 DNA reads TGTGCCAGCAGCCAACCTCGACAGGGGGCTGACTACGAGCAGTACGTC.

The chain links TRBV14 to TRBJ1-1, with 8 bases identical to TRBD1. Germline lookup yields CDR1 SGHDN and CDR2 FVKESK. The CDR3 length is 15 residues. Trimming cost V 8 bases and J 5 bases; bases outside gene matches: 13. The CDR3 bases are TGTGCCAGCGCTCCTATGATGACAGGGGTGACTGAAGCTTTCTTT. Its protein product is CASAPMMTGVTEAFF.

There are many counts of this clonotype. The chain has TRBV7-2 and TRBJ2-1; TRBD1 matches at 8 bases. CDR1 is SGHTA, CDR2 FQGNSA, per germline. V trimming: 4 bases; J trimming: 7 bases; junction bases outside the gene matches: 0. This CDR3 is 12 amino acids long. The CDR3 here is CASSYRGNEQFF. Written as DNA, the CDR3 is TGTGCCAGCAGCTACAGGGGGAATGAGCAGTTCTTC.

This clonotype showed up just a few times. The chain has TRBV27 and TRBJ2-1; 10 nucleotides match TRBD2. Germline values: CDR1 MNHEY, CDR2 SMNVEV (reference sequence). The CDR3 is 14 amino acids. The V and J ends lost 8 bases and 10 bases, in that order; junction bases with no gene match: 11. CDR3 protein: CASGFLDSGREQFF. In DNA form, the CDR3 reads TGTGCCAGCGGATTCCTCGATAGCGGGAGGGAGCAGTTCTTC.

There are many counts of this clonotype. The chain has TRBV7-9 and TRBJ2-1; TRBD1 matches at 9 bases. Germline loops: CDR1 SEHNR, CDR2 FQNEAQ (reference sequence). After removal of 4 bases from V and 4 bases from J, the junction contained 14 bases not matched to a gene. The CDR3 runs to 18 residues. The CDR3: CASSSYRGRSIGYNEQFF. The CDR3 DNA reads TGTGCCAGCAGCTCCTACAGGGGGCGATCTATTGGATACAATGAGCAGTTCTTC.

V and J are TRBV3-1 and TRBJ2-1; perhaps TRBD2 as D (6 bases). The CDR3 spans 16 residues. Trimming took off 1 base at V and 2 bases at J, with 12 bases between the two ends. CDR1 is LGHDT, CDR2 YNNKEL, per germline (reference sequence). As DNA, the CDR3 is TGTGCCAGCAGCCAAGCTTCGGTAGCGGCCTACAATGAGCAGTTCTTC. It translates to CASSQASVAAYNEQFF.

This clonotype was seen a handful of times. The chain joins TRBV7-3 to TRBJ1-4; D is unresolved. Trimming cost V 3 bases and J 8 bases, with 10 bases left between them. This CDR3 comprises 13 residues. Germline CDR1 is SGHTA and CDR2 is FQGTGA. The CDR3: CASSLSMLEKLFF. The CDR3 bases are TGTGCCAGCAGCTTGTCCATGTTGGAAAAACTGTTTTTT.